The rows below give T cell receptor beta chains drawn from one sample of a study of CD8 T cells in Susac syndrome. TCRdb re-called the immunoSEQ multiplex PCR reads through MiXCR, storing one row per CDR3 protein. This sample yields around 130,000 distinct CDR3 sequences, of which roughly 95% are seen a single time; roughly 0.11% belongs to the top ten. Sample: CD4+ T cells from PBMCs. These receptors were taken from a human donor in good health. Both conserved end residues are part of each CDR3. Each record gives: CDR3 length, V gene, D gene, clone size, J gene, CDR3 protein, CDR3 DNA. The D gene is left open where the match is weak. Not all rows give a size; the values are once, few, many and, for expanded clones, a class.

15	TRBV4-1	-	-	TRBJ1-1	CASSPQTAQGTEAFF	TGCGCCAGCAGTCCACAGACAGCCCAGGGCACTGAAGCTTTCTTT
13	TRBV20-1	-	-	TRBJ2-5	CSARDYRTWTQYF	TGCAGTGCTAGAGATTATAGGACGTGGACCCAGTACTTC
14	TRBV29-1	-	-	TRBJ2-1	CSATRGELYNEQFF	TGCAGCGCCACGAGGGGGGAATTATACAATGAGCAGTTCTTC
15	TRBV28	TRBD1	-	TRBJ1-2	CASSSAPGQIYGYTF	TGTGCCAGCAGTTCAGCCCCGGGACAGATCTATGGCTACACCTTC
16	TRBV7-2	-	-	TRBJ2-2	CASSSQQGSDTGELFF	TGTGCCAGCAGCTCCCAACAGGGTTCGGACACCGGGGAGCTGTTTTTT
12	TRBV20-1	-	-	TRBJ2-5	CSARGLVQTQYF	TGCAGTGCTAGAGGGCTAGTCCAGACCCAGTACTTC
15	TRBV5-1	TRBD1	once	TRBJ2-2	CASSTPTGGGGELFF	TGCGCCAGCAGCACCCCGACAGGGGGTGGCGGGGAGCTGTTTTTT
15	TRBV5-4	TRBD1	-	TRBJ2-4	CASSAGTGSKNIQYF	TGTGCCAGCAGCGCCGGGACAGGGTCAAAAAACATTCAGTACTTC
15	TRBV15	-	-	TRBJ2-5	CATSSGLGREETQYF	TGTGCCACCAGCAGCGGCTTGGGACGAGAGGAGACCCAGTACTTC
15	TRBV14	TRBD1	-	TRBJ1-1	CASSQGQGMNTEAFF	TGTGCCAGCAGCCAAGGACAGGGAATGAACACTGAAGCTTTCTTT
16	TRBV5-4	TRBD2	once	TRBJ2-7	CASSSRISGRAYEQYF	TGTGCCAGCAGCTCCAGGATTAGCGGGAGGGCCTACGAGCAGTACTTC
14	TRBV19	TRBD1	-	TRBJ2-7	CASRGGTGLYEQYF	TGTGCCAGTAGGGGCGGGACAGGTCTCTACGAGCAGTACTTC
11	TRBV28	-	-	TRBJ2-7	CASSLGFEQYF	TGTGCCAGCAGTTTAGGGTTTGAGCAGTACTTC
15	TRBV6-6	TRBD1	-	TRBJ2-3	CASSYRAGGLDTQYF	TGTGCCAGCAGCTACAGGGCAGGGGGCTTAGATACGCAGTATTTT
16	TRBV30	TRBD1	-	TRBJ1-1	CAWSRAGGARNTEAFF	TGTGCCTGGAGTCGAGCAGGGGGCGCGAGGAACACTGAAGCTTTCTTT
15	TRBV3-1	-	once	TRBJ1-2	CASSQKGGSLYGYTF	TGTGCCAGCAGCCAAAAGGGGGGGTCGCTCTATGGCTACACCTTC
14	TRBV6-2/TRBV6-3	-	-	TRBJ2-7	CASTRTSSSYEQYF	TGTGCCAGCACCCGGACGTCCAGTTCCTACGAGCAGTACTTC
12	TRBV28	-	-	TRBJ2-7	CASSWGTSEQYF	TGTGCCAGCAGTTGGGGGACGAGCGAGCAGTACTTC
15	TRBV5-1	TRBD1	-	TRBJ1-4	CASSPGQGLKEKLFF	TGCGCCAGCAGCCCCGGACAGGGTTTGAAAGAAAAACTGTTTTTT
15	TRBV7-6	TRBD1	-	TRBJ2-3	CASRPGQESTDTQYF	TGTGCCAGCAGACCCGGACAGGAGAGCACAGATACGCAGTATTTT
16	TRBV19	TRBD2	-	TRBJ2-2	CASIGTSGRGTGELFF	TGTGCCAGTATTGGGACTAGCGGGAGAGGAACCGGGGAGCTGTTTTTT
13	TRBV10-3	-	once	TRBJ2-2	CASAAGDSGELFF	TGTGCATCCGCTGCAGGGGATTCCGGGGAGCTGTTTTTT
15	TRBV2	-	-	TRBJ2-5	CASSEFRGAQETQYF	TGTGCCAGCAGTGAATTTAGAGGGGCCCAAGAGACCCAGTACTTC
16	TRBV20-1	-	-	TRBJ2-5	CSARDRLGQFHETQYF	TGCAGTGCTAGAGATCGGCTCGGGCAGTTCCATGAGACCCAGTACTTC
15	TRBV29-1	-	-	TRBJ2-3	CSVASGQGSTDTQYF	TGCAGCGTTGCGAGTGGGCAGGGGAGCACAGATACGCAGTATTTT
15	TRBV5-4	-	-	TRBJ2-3	CASSLRIPGTDTQYF	TGTGCCAGCAGCTTGCGAATTCCCGGTACAGATACGCAGTATTTT
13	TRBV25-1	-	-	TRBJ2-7	CASSESGSGEQYF	TGTGCCAGCAGTGAATCTGGGTCCGGAGAGCAGTACTTC
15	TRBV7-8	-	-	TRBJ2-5	CASSLAHFPRETQYF	TGTGCCAGCAGCTTAGCCCACTTCCCGCGAGAGACCCAGTACTTC
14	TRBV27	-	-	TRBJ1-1	CASSLSGRRSEAFF	TGTGCCAGCAGTCTATCGGGACGCCGCAGTGAAGCTTTCTTT
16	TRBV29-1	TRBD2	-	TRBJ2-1	CSVARGAGGPSNEQFF	TGCAGCGTTGCCCGAGGGGCGGGAGGGCCCTCAAATGAGCAGTTCTTC
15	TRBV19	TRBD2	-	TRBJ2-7	CASTSSGSGSYEQYF	TGTGCCAGTACCTCTAGCGGTTCTGGCTCCTACGAGCAGTACTTC
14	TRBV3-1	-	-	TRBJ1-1	CASSQGTVNTEAFF	TGTGCCAGCAGCCAAGGGACGGTGAACACTGAAGCTTTCTTT
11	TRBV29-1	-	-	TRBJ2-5	CSVASIETQYF	TGCAGCGTTGCGTCTATCGAGACCCAGTACTTC
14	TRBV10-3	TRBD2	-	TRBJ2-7	CAISAGTSGDEQYF	TGTGCCATCAGTGCCGGGACTAGCGGGGACGAGCAGTACTTC
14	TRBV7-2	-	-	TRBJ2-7	CASSPRDRTYEQYF	TGTGCCAGCAGCCCCCGGGATCGTACCTACGAGCAGTACTTC
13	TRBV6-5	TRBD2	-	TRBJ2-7	CASRPGGLHEQYF	TGTGCCAGCAGACCGGGGGGACTCCACGAGCAGTACTTC
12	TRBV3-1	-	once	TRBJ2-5	CASSLLEETQYF	TGTGCCAGCAGCCTACTAGAGGAGACCCAGTACTTC
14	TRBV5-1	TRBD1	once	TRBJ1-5	CASSLGQGDQPQHF	TGCGCCAGCAGCTTGGGACAGGGCGATCAGCCCCAGCATTTT
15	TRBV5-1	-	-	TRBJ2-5	CASSPNREYQETQYF	TGCGCCAGCAGCCCTAACAGGGAATACCAAGAGACCCAGTACTTC
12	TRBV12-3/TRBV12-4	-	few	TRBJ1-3	CASSLDGNTIYF	TGTGCCAGCAGTTTAGACGGAAACACCATATATTTT
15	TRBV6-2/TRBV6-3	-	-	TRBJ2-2	CATLRDSTNTGELFF	TGTGCCACCCTCCGCGACAGCACGAACACCGGGGAGCTGTTTTTT
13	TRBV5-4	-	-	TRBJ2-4	CASSPDPGDIQYF	TGTGCCAGCAGCCCTGACCCTGGCGACATTCAGTACTTC
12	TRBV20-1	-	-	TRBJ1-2	CSARDRSEGYTF	TGCAGTGCTAGAGATCGGTCGGAGGGCTACACCTTC
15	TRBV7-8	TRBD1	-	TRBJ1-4	CASRNRQGAGEKLFF	TGTGCCAGCAGAAATCGACAGGGGGCCGGTGAAAAACTGTTTTTT
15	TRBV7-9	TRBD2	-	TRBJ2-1	CASSLVSSGSNEQFF	TGTGCCAGCAGCTTGGTCTCTAGCGGGAGCAATGAGCAGTTCTTC
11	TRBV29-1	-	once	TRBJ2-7	CSGGRGYEQYF	TGCAGCGGTGGCAGGGGCTACGAGCAGTACTTC
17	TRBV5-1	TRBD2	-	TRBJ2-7	CASSLTPTSGRDNEQYF	TGCGCCAGCAGCTTGACCCCTACTAGCGGGAGAGATAACGAGCAGTACTTC
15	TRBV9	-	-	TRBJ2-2	CASSILQGPRGELFF	TGTGCCAGCAGCATCCTTCAGGGTCCACGAGGGGAGCTGTTTTTT
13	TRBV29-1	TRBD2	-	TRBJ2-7	CSVGASGTYEQYF	TGCAGCGTTGGGGCTAGCGGTACCTACGAGCAGTACTTC
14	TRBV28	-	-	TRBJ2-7	CASSTARQTYEQYF	TGTGCCAGCAGCACCGCCCGACAGACCTACGAGCAGTACTTC
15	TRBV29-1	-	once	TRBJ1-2	CSVEELRRGRGGYTF	TGCAGCGTTGAAGAACTCAGGCGGGGTCGCGGTGGCTACACCTTC
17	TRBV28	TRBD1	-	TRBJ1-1	CASSLPGTGPEDTEAFF	TGTGCCAGCAGTCTCCCGGGGACAGGGCCGGAGGACACTGAAGCTTTCTTT
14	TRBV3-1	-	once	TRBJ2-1	CASSDNWSNNEQFF	TGTGCCAGCAGCGATAATTGGAGCAACAATGAGCAGTTCTTC
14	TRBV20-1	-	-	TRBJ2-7	CSARDTHQDYEQYF	TGCAGTGCTAGAGATACCCACCAAGACTACGAGCAGTACTTC
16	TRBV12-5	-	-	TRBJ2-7	CASGLDLGSSSYEQYF	TGTGCTAGTGGTTTGGATCTGGGGTCTTCTTCCTACGAGCAGTACTTC
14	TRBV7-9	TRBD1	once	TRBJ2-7	CASSYMDRAYEQYF	TGTGCCAGCAGCTACATGGACAGGGCCTACGAGCAGTACTTC
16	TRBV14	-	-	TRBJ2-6	CASSNKISSGANVLTF	TGTGCCAGCAGCAATAAGATTAGCTCTGGGGCCAACGTCCTGACTTTC